The 20 T cell receptor beta chains below come from one sample, sequenced in a study of shared clonotypes between healthy human individuals. Cells designated naive CD8 were CD45RO-negative and were positively selected for CCR7, with terminally differentiated effector memory CD45RA+ cells excluded. Repertoires were generated with immunoSEQ multiplex PCR, while TCRdb's copy carries only in-frame clones and drops some. The sample lists fewer than 700,000 clones; about 95% were seen once. The specimen sequenced was naive CD8+ T cells sorted from blood. The source of these receptors is a woman in her 30s in good health.

This clone was recorded a few times. The genes are TRBV6-4 and TRBJ2-4; D is perhaps TRBD2 (6 bases). Per the germline V gene, CDR1 is MRHNA and CDR2 is SNTAGT. The V end was cut by 2 bases, the J end by 7 bases, with 6 bases between. This CDR3 region has 12 residues. The CDR3 DNA is TGTGCCAGCAGTGACGGGGGGAACATTCAGTACTTC. Its protein is CASSDGGNIQYF.

This chain connects TRBV28 to TRBJ2-7; 10 bases agree with TRBD1. From germline, CDR1 is MDHEN and CDR2 SYDVKM. The CDR3 has 15 amino acids. Trimming took 6 bases from V and 4 from J; bases not matched to a gene: 9. CDR3 loop: CASRAGTGARYEQYF. CDR3 DNA: TGTGCCAGCAGAGCCGGGACAGGGGCCAGGTACGAGCAGTACTTC.

Comments on this clone: This sample includes further DNA sequences coding for the same CDR3. The genes are TRBV27 and TRBJ1-1, with D uncertain. The V and J ends lost 5 bases and 2 bases respectively, with 6 bases between them. There are 12 residues in the CDR3. Germline V gene lookup returns CDR1 MNHEY and CDR2 SMNVEV (reference sequence). CDR3 protein: CASSTGNTEAFF. As DNA, the CDR3 is TGTGCCAGCAGTACCGGCAACACTGAAGCTTTCTTT.

The rearrangement uses TRBV28 and TRBJ2-1, with a weak D call TRBD2 (5 bases). The CDR3 is made up of 15 amino acids. Trimming stripped 5 bases from V and 3 bases from J, with 14 bases between. The germline V gene encodes CDR1 MDHEN and CDR2 SYDVKM. CDR3 coding DNA: TGTGCCAGCAGTACGGACGGGGTCCTCTACAATGAGCAGTTCTTC. Residues: CASSTDGVLYNEQFF.

The chain recombines TRBV27 with TRBJ2-1; 10 bases line up with TRBD2. The CDR3 spans 14 residues. Germline CDR1 and CDR2: MNHEY and SMNVEV (reference sequence). With 3 bases clipped from V and 7 bases from J, the junction kept 3 bases outside the gene matches. DNA for the CDR3: TGTGCCAGCAGTTTGGATAGCGGGAGGAATGAGCAGTTCTTC. Protein: CASSLDSGRNEQFF.

This chain connects TRBV5-6 to TRBJ1-1; D possibly corresponds to TRBD1 (6 bases). In germline, CDR1 is SGHDT, CDR2 YYEEEE. V was shortened by 3 bases and J by 4 bases, with 19 bases between the two germline ends. This CDR3 has 16 amino acids. As DNA, the CDR3 is TGTGCCAGCAGCTCCGGGCGTACAGGGTACTTCACTGAAGCTTTCTTT. It specifies CASSSGRTGYFTEAFF.

The chain links TRBV2 to TRBJ2-5, with a weak D call TRBD1 (6 bases). The DNA end is more similar to TRBJ2-7, so the J call may be wrong. This CDR3 contains 14 residues. Germline V gene sequence: CDR1 SNHLY, CDR2 FYNNEI. CDR3 amino acids: CASSERGTGYEQYF. The CDR3 nucleotides are TGTGCCAGCAGTGAGAGGGGTACAGGGTACGAGCAGTACTTC.

As for this clone: The same CDR3 is also encoded by other DNA sequences in this sample. The chain carries TRBV27 and TRBJ1-5; D not certain. With 8 bases removed from V and 0 bases from J, the gap between germline ends came to 11 bases. The V gene's germline CDR1 is MNHEY and CDR2 SMNVEV (reference sequence). The CDR3 is made up of 14 amino acids. CDR3 bases: TGTGCCAGCCGGTCGGGAGTTAGCAATCAGCCCCAGCATTTT. Translation: CASRSGVSNQPQHF.

V and J are TRBV19 and TRBJ1-1; tentatively, D is TRBD1 (5 bases). The length of the CDR3 is 18 residues. In germline, CDR1 is LNHDA, CDR2 SQIVND (reference sequence). V was shortened by 5 bases and J by 8 bases, with 30 bases between the two germline ends. The CDR3 nucleotides read TGTGCCAGTAGTCTCACCCGGGGGTTGGGCGAACGCGGGGCAGAAGCTTTCTTT. Protein product: CASSLTRGLGERGAEAFF.

CDR3 coding DNA: TGTGCCAGCAGTGCTAACCACTTGAACACTGAAGCTTTCTTT. As protein: CASSANHLNTEAFF. The V call is TRBV27, the J call TRBJ1-1; D gene ambiguous. Trimming removed 5 bases from V and 0 bases from J, with 10 bases in between. This CDR3 region has 14 residues. The germline V gene has CDR1 MNHEY and CDR2 SMNVEV (reference sequence).

The CDR3 spells CASSFGQASYEQYF. The CDR3, as DNA: TGTGCCAGTAGTTTTGGACAGGCCTCCTACGAGCAGTACTTC. The rearrangement joins TRBV19 to TRBJ2-7, with TRBD1 matching over 7 bases. V shed 5 bases, J shed 0 bases, and the junction held 4 bases outside the gene matches. This CDR3 comprises 14 residues. CDR1 is LNHDA and CDR2 is SQIVND in the germline V gene (reference sequence).

J is TRBJ2-7 and V is TRBV6-5, with D tentatively TRBD1 or TRBD2 (6 bases each). This CDR3 has 16 amino acids. The germline V and J ends were trimmed by 6 bases and 6 bases, with 24 bases remaining between them. The germline gives CDR1 MNHEY, CDR2 SVGAGI. The CDR3 loop reads CASRYTVRGRLSEQYF. CDR3 nucleotide sequence: TGTGCCAGCAGATACACCGTTAGGGGGAGGCTATCCGAGCAGTACTTC.

The chain combines TRBV28 with TRBJ2-1; D is possibly TRBD2 (6 bases). V lost 6 bases and J lost 7, with 13 bases in between. Germline CDR1 reads MDHEN; CDR2 reads SYDVKM. The length of the CDR3 is 13 residues. The CDR3 protein is CASSWTTENEQFF. Written as DNA, the CDR3 is TGTGCCAGCAGCTGGACTACCGAAAATGAGCAGTTCTTC.

About this clone: With a much larger clone just one base away, this may be a read error. The sample holds other DNA sequences that translate to the same CDR3. The J gene is TRBJ2-7, the V gene TRBV7-9, with D unresolved. Germline V lookup: CDR1 SEHNR, CDR2 FQNEAQ (reference sequence). The CDR3 has 11 residues. V was clipped by 4 bases and J by 2 bases, with 3 bases between them. The CDR3 sequence: CASSSPYEQYF. DNA for the CDR3: TGTGCCAGCAGCTCCCCCTACGAGCAGTACTTC.

This rearrangement joins TRBV5-6 to TRBJ2-7; the D gene could be TRBD1 or TRBD2 (5 bases each). V was cut by 1 base and J by 0 bases, with 17 bases left in between. Germline V CDR1 and CDR2: SGHDT, YYEEEE. The CDR3 spans 17 residues. CDR3 sequence (DNA): TGTGCCAGCAGCTTGTTTGGGGACGGGCTAGTCTCCTACGAGCAGTACTTC. Protein: CASSLFGDGLVSYEQYF. Variable domain in full (rest from reference TRBV5-6 and TRBJ2-7): DAGVTQSPTHLIKTRGQQVTLRCSPKSGHDTVSWYQQALGQGPQFIFQYYEEEERQRGNFPDRFSGHQFPNYSSELNVNALLLGDSALYLCASSLFGDGLVSYEQYFGPGTRLTVT.

This chain links TRBV28 with TRBJ2-7; D not resolved. CDR1 is MDHEN, CDR2 SYDVKM, per germline. Trimming removed 3 bases at V and 0 bases at J, with 9 bases between. The CDR3 length is 14 residues. The CDR3 is CASSFSPSSYEQYF. The CDR3 region has the DNA TGTGCCAGCAGTTTTAGTCCCAGCTCCTACGAGCAGTACTTC.

This clone was seen only once. The junction departs from the called germline gene at one end, perhaps through a read error. The V and J genes are TRBV5-8 and TRBJ2-3; 8 positions match TRBD2. CDR3 length equals 14 residues. Germline V CDR1 and CDR2: SGHTS, YDEGEE. CDR3 residues: CASSWWTSRDTQYF. The CDR3 bases are TGTGCCAGCAGCTGGTGGACTAGCAGAGATACGCAGTATTTT.

Comment on this clone: The same CDR3 also results from other DNA sequences found in this sample. V gene TRBV2 combines with J gene TRBJ2-5; D remains unclear. The J call may be wrong; the DNA end is better matched by TRBJ2-7. Germline V lookup: CDR1 SNHLY, CDR2 FYNNEI. This CDR3 comprises 12 residues. The CDR3 DNA is TGTGCCAGCTCCGACTTGAGCTACGAGCAGTACTTC. Translating it yields CASSDLSYEQYF.

The J gene is TRBJ2-3, the V gene TRBV13; TRBD2 aligns across 14 bases. The CDR3 covers 18 residues. Germline assignment: CDR1 PRHDT and CDR2 FYEKMQ (reference sequence). The trim removed 6 bases at V and 7 bases at J, leaving 15 bases unmatched. The CDR3 DNA reads as TGTGCCAGCAGTGGGGGATTTGAGGGACTAGCGGGAGTGAATACGCAGTATTTT. Protein sequence: CASSGGFEGLAGVNTQYF.

The V call is TRBV7-6, the J call TRBJ2-5; D possibly corresponds to TRBD1 (6 bases). The ends were cut back, 2 bases at V and 2 bases at J, with 12 bases in the middle. Germline CDR1 is SGHVS and CDR2 is FNYEAQ. CDR3 length equals 15 residues. The DNA for the CDR3 is TGTGCCAGCAGCTTAAACCCCAGGGGACAAGAGACCCAGTACTTC. It translates to CASSLNPRGQETQYF.